These 26 T cell receptor beta chains originate from one sample sequenced in a study of response to subunit inactivated influenza vaccine. Via MiXCR, TCRdb re-called the RT-PCR reads, giving one row per CDR3 protein. The data hold 400,000 to 550,000 distinct CDR3 sequences, with 25% observed a single time. Material: CD4+ T cells sorted from PBMCs, obtained 4 to 6 days after vaccination. These receptors all stem from a man aged 50 to 60 who received an inactivated influenza vaccine.

This clonotype has more than one count but fewer than ten. This chain links TRBV5-1 with TRBJ2-4, with TRBD1 matching over 9 bases. The ends lost 4 bases at V and 16 bases at J; junction bases unmatched: 9. The germline V gene encodes CDR1 SGHRS and CDR2 YFSETQ. The CDR3 loop spans 12 amino acids. The chain's CDR3 is CASSGGTGLAYF. As DNA, the CDR3 is TGCGCCAGCAGCGGCGGGACAGGGCTCGCATACTTC.

The table lists this clonotype with a count of one. This chain connects TRBV9 to TRBJ2-3; D unresolved. This CDR3 is 12 amino acids long. The germline V gene encodes CDR1 SGDLS and CDR2 YYNGEE. V was pared by 0 bases and J by 7 bases, with 6 bases between. The CDR3 here is CASSVDGYTQYF. The DNA of the CDR3 is TGTGCCAGCAGCGTAGATGGGTATACGCAGTATTTT.

This clonotype was recorded a few times. This CDR3 is CASRQGGGTEAFF. The CDR3, as DNA: TGTGCCAGTCGCCAGGGAGGGGGCACTGAAGCTTTCTTT. This chain links TRBV6-2 or TRBV6-3 with TRBJ1-1, with TRBD1 as a possible D gene (6 bases). The CDR3 totals 13 residues. V was shortened by 9 bases and J by 4 bases, with 15 bases between the two germline ends. The germline V gene has CDR1 MNHEY and CDR2 SVGEGT.

The gene calls are TRBV11-3 and TRBJ2-1; the D gene is possibly TRBD1 (5 bases). V was cut by 1 base and J by 5 bases, with 6 bases left in between. There are 13 residues in the CDR3. Germline CDR1 and CDR2: SGHNT and YENEEA. The CDR3 DNA reads as TGTGCCAGCAGCTTAGTCAGGGACAATGAGCAGTTCTTC. Its translation: CASSLVRDNEQFF. The whole variable domain, remainder taken from reference TRBV11-3 and TRBJ2-1, is EAGVVQSPRYKIIEKKQPVAFWCNPISGHNTLYWYLQNLGQGPELLIRYENEEAVDDSQLPKDRFSAERLKGVDSTLKIQPAELGDSAVYLCASSLVRDNEQFFGPGTRLTVL.

This clonotype was found many times. This chain connects TRBV12-3 or TRBV12-4 to TRBJ1-2; D ambiguous. The CDR3 totals 12 residues. Trimming pared 3 bases from V and 5 bases from J, leaving 7 bases between. CDR3 region: CASSFPGYGYTF. The CDR3, as DNA: TGTGCCAGCAGTTTTCCCGGTTATGGCTACACCTTC.

This chain uses TRBV7-2 with TRBJ2-1; D perhaps matches TRBD1 (6 bases). CDR1 is SGHTA and CDR2 is FQGNSA in the germline V gene. Between the trimmed V and J ends, which lost 8 bases and 5 bases, there was a span of 19 bases. The CDR3 has 15 residues. DNA of the CDR3: TGTGCCAGCGCCTCACGAGGGGGAACGAACAATGAGCAGTTCTTC. It is translated as CASASRGGTNNEQFF.

The rearrangement joins TRBV10-3 to TRBJ2-5, with a tentative D call TRBD1 (6 bases). The V and J ends lost 8 bases and 0 bases respectively, with 13 bases between them. The CDR3 is 14 residues long. Germline V lookup: CDR1 ENHRY, CDR2 SYGVKD. CDR3 DNA: TGTGCCATCGGGGACAAGGTGGACCAAGAGACCCAGTACTTC. Protein: CAIGDKVDQETQYF.

V gene TRBV3-1 combines with J gene TRBJ1-1; D may be TRBD1 (6 bases). The CDR3 has 13 amino acids. Germline CDR1 LGHDT, CDR2 YNNKEL (reference sequence). V lost 4 bases and J lost 4, with 10 bases in between. CDR3 amino acids: CASSPTGSTEAFF. CDR3 nucleotides: TGTGCCAGCAGCCCTACAGGGTCCACTGAAGCTTTCTTT. The variable domain in full, with the rest retrieved from reference TRBV3-1 and TRBJ1-1, is DTAVSQTPKYLVTQMGNDKSIKCEQNLGHDTMYWYKQDSKKFLKIMFSYNNKELIINETVPNRFSPKSPDKAHLNLHINSLELGDSAVYFCASSPTGSTEAFFGQGTRLTVV.

This sequence joins TRBV28 and TRBJ1-4; 10 bases are shared with TRBD1. Germline V lookup: CDR1 MDHEN, CDR2 SYDVKM. V lost 6 bases and J lost 8; bases outside the gene matches: 9. This CDR3 region has 15 residues. CDR3 sequence: CASRPQTGGLEKLFF. In nucleotides, the CDR3 is TGTGCCAGCAGACCTCAGACAGGGGGCTTGGAAAAACTGTTTTTT. Supplemented by reference TRBV28 and TRBJ1-4, the full variable domain reads DVKVTQSSRYLVKRTGEKVFLECVQDMDHENMFWYRQDPGLGLRLIYFSYDVKMKEKGDIPEGYSVSREKKERFSLILESASTNQTSMYLCASRPQTGGLEKLFFGSGTQLSVL.

V is TRBV12-3 or TRBV12-4 and J is TRBJ1-5; D is ambiguous. The V end was cut by 4 bases, the J end by 3 bases, with 13 bases between. CDR3 length: 15 amino acids. The CDR3 DNA reads TGTGCCAGCAGTTCCGGGTTTGTCATCAATCAGCCCCAGCATTTT. This codes for CASSSGFVINQPQHF.

This clonotype came up a few times. The gene calls are TRBV4-2 and TRBJ2-2; possibly TRBD2 for D (6 bases). The germline CDR1 and CDR2 sequences are LGHNA and YNFKEQ. This CDR3 has 17 residues. Trimming removed 4 bases from V and 2 bases from J, with 17 bases in between. CDR3 DNA: TGTGCCAGCAGCCCCCGAATGGGGGGTGGTAACACCGGGGAGCTGTTTTTT. This encodes CASSPRMGGGNTGELFF.

This chain connects TRBV20-1 to TRBJ2-3; 14 nucleotides agree with TRBD2. With 5 bases clipped from V and 4 bases from J, the junction kept 8 bases outside the gene matches. The CDR3 contains 16 residues. Germline lookup yields CDR1 DFQATT and CDR2 SNEGSKA (reference sequence). The CDR3 here is CSAPGLAGGTADTQYF. The CDR3, as DNA: TGCAGTGCTCCAGGACTAGCGGGGGGAACCGCAGATACGCAGTATTTT.

This clonotype was counted only a few times. The chain couples TRBV7-9 to TRBJ1-1; 9 bases map to TRBD1. The CDR3 runs 15 residues. Germline CDR1 is SEHNR and CDR2 is FQNEAQ (reference sequence). With 4 bases clipped from V and 1 base from J, the junction kept 4 bases outside the gene matches. This CDR3 is CASSSGQGSNTEAFF. The CDR3 nucleotides are TGTGCCAGCAGCTCGGGACAGGGCTCGAACACTGAAGCTTTCTTT.

The chain joins TRBV20-1 to TRBJ1-6; D gene ambiguous. The length of the CDR3 is 15 residues. Germline V gene lookup returns CDR1 DFQATT and CDR2 SNEGSKA (reference sequence). The ends were cut back, 3 bases at V and 6 bases at J, with 15 bases in the middle. This chain's CDR3 is CSASSTVSGNSPLHF. The CDR3 nucleotides read TGCAGTGCTAGTAGTACCGTATCGGGTAATTCACCCCTCCACTTT.

This clonotype was seen only a few times. Possible read error: a much larger clone is one base away. The chain employs TRBV2 and TRBJ2-3; D uncertain. The CDR3 sequence is 18 residues long. Germline lookup yields CDR1 SNHLY and CDR2 FYNNEI. The CDR3 reads CTSSPSVVGKISTDTQYF. In nucleotides, the CDR3 is TGTACCAGCAGTCCCAGTGTCGTGGGGAAAATCAGCACAGATACGCAGTATTTT.

The chain joins TRBV6-6 to TRBJ2-5; no clear D. V lost 7 bases, J lost 7 bases, and 16 bases lay in between. The length of the CDR3 is 13 residues. Germline V gene lookup returns CDR1 MNHNY and CDR2 SVGAGI (reference sequence). The CDR3: CASTEPGEATQYF. DNA of the CDR3: TGTGCCAGCACTGAACCGGGCGAAGCGACCCAGTACTTC.

This clonotype was seen a handful of times. The chain carries TRBV6-5 and TRBJ2-3; a possible D gene is TRBD1 (6 bases). Germline V gives CDR1 MNHEY, CDR2 SVGAGI. This CDR3 is built from 16 residues. V shed 0 bases and J shed 0 bases, with 10 bases lying between them. The CDR3 region has the DNA TGTGCCAGCAGTTACTCTAACAGGGCCAGCACAGATACGCAGTATTTT. Amino acids: CASSYSNRASTDTQYF.

The chain has TRBV6-2 or TRBV6-3 and TRBJ2-4, with TRBD2 matching 14 bases. Per the germline V gene, CDR1 is MNHEY and CDR2 is SVGEGT. The CDR3 spans 17 residues. V lost 8 bases to trimming and J lost 0 bases; unmatched junction nucleotides: 6. The CDR3 region has the DNA TGTGCCAGCGGGACTAGCGGGGGTGTACTAGCCAAAAACATTCAGTACTTC. It encodes CASGTSGGVLAKNIQYF.

This clonotype was detected a few times. CDR3: CASSSISAGTGTDTQYF. The CDR3 DNA follows: TGCGCCAGCAGCTCAATATCAGCCGGGACAGGGACAGATACGCAGTATTTT. The rearrangement uses TRBV5-1 and TRBJ2-3; 9 positions match TRBD1. CDR3 length: 17 amino acids. With 3 bases clipped from V and 3 bases from J, the junction kept 11 bases outside the gene matches. Germline CDR1 SGHRS, CDR2 YFSETQ.

The chain links TRBV18 to TRBJ2-1; possible D gene TRBD1, 6 bases. Trimming removed 6 bases at V and 6 bases at J, with 18 bases between. From germline, CDR1 is KGHSH and CDR2 LQKENI. The length of the CDR3 is 15 residues. The CDR3 sequence is CASSPLQGSFNEQFF. As DNA, the CDR3 is TGTGCCAGCTCCCCCCTCCAGGGGAGTTTCAATGAGCAGTTCTTC.

This clonotype was counted only a few times. The rearrangement uses TRBV6-2 or TRBV6-3 and TRBJ2-3; D gene unclear. There are 15 residues in the CDR3. The V gene lost 2 bases and the J gene lost 0 bases, with 9 bases spanning the gap. Germline assignment: CDR1 MNHEY and CDR2 SVGEGT. CDR3 coding DNA: TGTGCCAGCAGTTACACGGAAACAAGCACAGATACGCAGTATTTT. This encodes CASSYTETSTDTQYF.

This clonotype appeared many times. This chain links TRBV15 with TRBJ1-1, with 8 bases fitting TRBD1. Trimming took 5 bases from V and 5 from J; bases not matched to a gene: 4. The germline V gene encodes CDR1 LNHNV and CDR2 YYDKDF (reference sequence). The CDR3 spans 13 residues. CDR3 nucleotide sequence: TGTGCCACCAGCCGGGACAGGAATACTGAAGCTTTCTTT. This codes for CATSRDRNTEAFF.

The CDR3 nucleotides are TGTGCCAGCAGTTTAGCACAGGGGTACACTGAAGCTTTCTTT. Amino acid sequence: CASSLAQGYTEAFF. The chain combines TRBV12-3 or TRBV12-4 with TRBJ1-1, with 7 bases lining up with TRBD1. The J segment lost 3 bases and the V segment lost 0 bases, leaving 1 base of the junction unmatched. The CDR3 is made up of 14 amino acids.

This clonotype was seen ten or more times. The J gene is TRBJ2-1, the V gene TRBV5-1; 9 positions agree with TRBD2. The ends lost 1 base at V and 5 bases at J; junction bases unmatched: 4. Germline V lookup: CDR1 SGHRS, CDR2 YFSETQ. CDR3 length: 15 amino acids. CDR3 protein: CASSLRASGDNEQFF. The CDR3 bases are TGCGCCAGCAGCTTGCGGGCTAGCGGGGACAATGAGCAGTTCTTC.

Concerning this clonotype itself: Germline is not matched at one junction end, which may reflect a read error. CDR3 sequence reads: CASRPPDRPNEILFF. For the CDR3, the DNA is TGTGCCAGCAGACCTCCGGACAGACCTAATGAAATACTGTTTTTT. This chain joins TRBV6-2 or TRBV6-3 and TRBJ1-4; a weak D match, TRBD1 (6 bases). This CDR3 has 15 amino acids. Germline values: CDR1 MNHEY, CDR2 SVGEGT.

V is TRBV29-1 and J is TRBJ1-2; 9 bases agree with TRBD1. Trimming cost V 7 bases and J 6 bases; bases outside gene matches: 9. The CDR3 loop spans 13 amino acids. CDR1 and CDR2 from the germline V gene are SQVTM and ANQGSEA. This CDR3 is CSASGTGINGYTF. The CDR3 region has the DNA TGCAGCGCCTCCGGGACAGGGATCAATGGCTACACCTTC.